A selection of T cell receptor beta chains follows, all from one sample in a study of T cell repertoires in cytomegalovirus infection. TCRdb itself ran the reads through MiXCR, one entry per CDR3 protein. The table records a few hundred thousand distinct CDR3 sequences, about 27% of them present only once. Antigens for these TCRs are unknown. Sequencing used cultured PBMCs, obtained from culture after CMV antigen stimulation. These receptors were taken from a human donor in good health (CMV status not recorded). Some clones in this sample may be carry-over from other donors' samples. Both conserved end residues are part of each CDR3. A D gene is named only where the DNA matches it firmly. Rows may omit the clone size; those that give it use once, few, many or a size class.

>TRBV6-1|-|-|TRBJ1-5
CASSYGQGHQPQHF
TGTGCCAGCAGTTATGGGCAGGGACATCAGCCCCAGCATTTT
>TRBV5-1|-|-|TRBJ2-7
CASSLVVRGEQYF
TGCGCCAGCAGCTTGGTGGTACGAGGCGAGCAGTACTTC
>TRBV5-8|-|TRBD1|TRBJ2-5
CASSSAGTGLNEETQYF
TGTGCCAGCAGCTCCGCCGGGACAGGGCTGAATGAGGAGACCCAGTACTTC
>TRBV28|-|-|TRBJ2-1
CASSWAGADEQFF
TGTGCCAGCAGTTGGGCAGGGGCCGATGAGCAGTTCTTC
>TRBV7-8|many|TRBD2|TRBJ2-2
CASSRRTGGTGELFF
TGTGCCAGCAGCAGACGAACGGGGGGGACCGGGGAGCTGTTTTTT
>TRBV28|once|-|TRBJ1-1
CASSSYRDLNTEAFF
TGTGCCAGCAGTTCATACAGGGATCTGAACACTGAAGCTTTCTTT
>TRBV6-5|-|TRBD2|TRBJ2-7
CASSYREGTNEQYF
TGTGCCAGCAGTTACAGGGAGGGGACCAACGAGCAGTACTTC
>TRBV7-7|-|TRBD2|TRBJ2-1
CASSRAGTRDNEQFF
TGTGCTAGCAGCCGCGCCGGGACTAGGGATAATGAGCAGTTCTTC
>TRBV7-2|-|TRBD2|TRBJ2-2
CASSPGLAGVTNTGELFF
TGTGCCAGCAGCCCGGGACTAGCGGGAGTGACGAACACCGGGGAGCTGTTTTTT
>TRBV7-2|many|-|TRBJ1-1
CASSLVGLSNTEAFF
TGTGCCAGCAGCTTAGTCGGGTTGTCGAACACTGAAGCTTTCTTT
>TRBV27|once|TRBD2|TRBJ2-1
CASSPNTSGRNEQFF
TGTGCCAGCAGTCCCAACACTAGCGGGAGGAATGAGCAGTTCTTC
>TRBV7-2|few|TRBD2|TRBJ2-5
CASSLSSGNQQTQYF
TGTGCCAGCAGCTTATCTAGCGGGAACCAACAGACCCAGTACTTC
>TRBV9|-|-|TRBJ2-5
CASSPSRDHFQETQYF
TGTGCCAGCAGCCCCTCCAGGGACCACTTCCAAGAGACCCAGTACTTC
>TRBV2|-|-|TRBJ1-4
CASRLTAWEKLFF
TGTGCCAGCAGACTAACAGCGTGGGAAAAACTGTTTTTT
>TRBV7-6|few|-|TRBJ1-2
CASSSRGGDYGYTF
TGTGCCAGCAGCTCCCGGGGGGGCGACTATGGCTACACCTTC
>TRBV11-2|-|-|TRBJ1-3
CASSLEPGSGNTIYF
TGTGCCAGCAGCTTAGAGCCAGGCTCTGGAAACACCATATATTTT
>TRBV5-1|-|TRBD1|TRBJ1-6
CASSSLTGDHLHF
TGCGCCAGCAGCTCATTAACAGGGGATCACCTCCACTTT
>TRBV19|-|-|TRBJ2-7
CASSKAGAYEQYF
TGTGCCAGTAGTAAGGCAGGGGCCTACGAGCAGTACTTC
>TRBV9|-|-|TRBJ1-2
CASSRSPTEDYGYTF
TGTGCCAGCAGCCGTAGCCCGACAGAGGACTATGGCTACACCTTC
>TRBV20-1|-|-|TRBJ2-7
CSARNPAGTYEQYF
TGCAGTGCTAGGAACCCCGCGGGGACCTACGAGCAGTACTTC
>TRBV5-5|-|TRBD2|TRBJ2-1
CASSNPSGGSSYNEQFF
TGTGCCAGCAGCAATCCTAGCGGGGGAAGCTCCTACAATGAGCAGTTCTTC
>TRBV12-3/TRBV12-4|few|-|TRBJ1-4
CASSSEGTNEKLFF
TGTGCCAGCAGTTCGGAGGGAACTAATGAAAAACTGTTTTTT
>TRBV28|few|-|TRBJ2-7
CASSYPKRTVSYEQYF
TGTGCCAGCAGTTACCCGAAAAGGACAGTCTCCTACGAGCAGTACTTC
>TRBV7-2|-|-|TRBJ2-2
CASRATGRTGELFF
TGTGCCAGCAGGGCTACGGGAAGGACCGGGGAGCTGTTTTTT
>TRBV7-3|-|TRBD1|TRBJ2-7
CASSLKFQGVQYF
TGTGCCAGCAGCTTAAAGTTCCAGGGGGTCCAGTACTTC
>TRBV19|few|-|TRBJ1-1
CASRPTRVNTEAFF
TGTGCCAGTAGGCCCACAAGAGTGAACACTGAAGCTTTCTTT
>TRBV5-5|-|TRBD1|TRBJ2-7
CASSLRGQSTYEQYF
TGTGCCAGCAGCTTGCGGGGACAGAGTACCTACGAGCAGTACTTC
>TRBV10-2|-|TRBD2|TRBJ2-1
CASSGVGREIFNEQFF
TGCGCCAGCAGTGGGGTAGGGCGGGAGATTTTCAATGAGCAGTTCTTC
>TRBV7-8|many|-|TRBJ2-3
CASSWTGGGTGDTQYF
TGTGCCAGCAGCTGGACCGGGGGTGGAACGGGAGATACGCAGTATTTT
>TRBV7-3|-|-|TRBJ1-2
CASSLHQRGGINYGYTF
TGTGCCAGCAGCTTACATCAAAGGGGTGGGATTAACTATGGCTACACCTTC
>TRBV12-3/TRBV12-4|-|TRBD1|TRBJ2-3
CASRPTGKLDTQYF
TGTGCCAGCAGGCCGACAGGGAAGTTGGATACGCAGTATTTT
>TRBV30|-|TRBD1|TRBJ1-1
CAWSAGQGFTEAFF
TGTGCCTGGAGTGCGGGACAGGGATTCACTGAAGCTTTCTTT
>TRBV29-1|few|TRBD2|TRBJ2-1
CSVEGLAAGGPNEQFF
TGCAGCGTTGAAGGGCTTGCAGCGGGAGGGCCGAATGAGCAGTTCTTC
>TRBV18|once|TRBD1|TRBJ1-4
CASSPAGTGLEKLFF
TGTGCCAGCTCACCTGCCGGGACAGGCCTGGAAAAACTGTTTTTT
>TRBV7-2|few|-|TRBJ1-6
CASSLVQRFSPLHF
TGTGCCAGCAGCTTAGTGCAGCGTTTTTCACCCCTCCACTTT
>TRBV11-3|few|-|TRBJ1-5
CASSLFPRTRNQPQHF
TGTGCCAGCAGCCTTTTCCCCAGGACTCGCAATCAGCCCCAGCATTTT
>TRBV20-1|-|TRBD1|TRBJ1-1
CSAPDRDAEAFF
TGCAGTGCCCCGGACAGGGATGCTGAAGCTTTCTTT
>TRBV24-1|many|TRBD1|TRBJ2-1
CATSDPQGQGAYNEQFF
TGTGCCACCAGTGATCCACAGGGACAGGGGGCTTACAATGAGCAGTTCTTC
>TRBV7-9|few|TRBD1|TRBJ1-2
CASSFSNRGSGYTF
TGTGCCAGCAGCTTCTCGAACAGGGGGTCTGGCTACACCTTC
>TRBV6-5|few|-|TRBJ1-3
CASKEQSGNTIYF
TGTGCCAGTAAGGAACAGTCTGGAAACACCATATATTTT
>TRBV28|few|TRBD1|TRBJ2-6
CASRAGGETTGANVLTF
TGTGCCAGCAGAGCAGGGGGTGAAACTACTGGGGCCAACGTCCTGACTTTC
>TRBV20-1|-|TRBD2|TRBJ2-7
CSAPLGTSGIYEQYF
TGCAGTGCCCCCCTGGGGACTAGCGGGATTTACGAGCAGTACTTC
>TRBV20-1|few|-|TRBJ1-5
CSARDLHSNQPQHF
TGCAGTGCTAGAGATTTGCATAGCAATCAGCCCCAGCATTTT
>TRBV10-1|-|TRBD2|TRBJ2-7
CASSDRGLAGDEQYF
TGCGCCAGCAGTGATAGGGGACTAGCGGGGGACGAGCAGTACTTC
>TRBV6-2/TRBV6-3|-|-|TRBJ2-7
CASRATSSYEQYF
TGTGCCAGCAGGGCGACGAGCTCCTACGAGCAGTACTTC
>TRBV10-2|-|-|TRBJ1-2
CASSDSNNGYTF
TGCGCCAGCAGTGATTCGAATAATGGCTACACCTTC
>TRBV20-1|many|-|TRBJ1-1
CSAFFRGNTEAFF
TGCAGTGCTTTCTTTCGGGGGAACACTGAAGCTTTCTTT
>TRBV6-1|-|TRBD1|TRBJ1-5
CATRDRGGNSNQPQHF
TGTGCCACCCGGGACAGGGGAGGGAATAGCAATCAGCCCCAGCATTTT
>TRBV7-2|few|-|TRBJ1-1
CASSLMGGGEAFF
TGTGCCAGCAGCTTAATGGGGGGCGGCGAAGCTTTCTTT
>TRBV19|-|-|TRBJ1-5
CASSPLYGDQPQHF
TGTGCCAGTAGTCCCCTATATGGAGATCAGCCCCAGCATTTT
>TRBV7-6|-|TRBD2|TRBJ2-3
CASSPLIPAGGLTDTQYF
TGTGCCAGCAGCCCACTTATCCCGGCGGGGGGACTCACAGATACGCAGTATTTT
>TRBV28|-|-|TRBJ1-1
CASSFMLEGNTEAFF
TGTGCCAGCAGTTTCATGTTGGAGGGGAACACTGAAGCTTTCTTT
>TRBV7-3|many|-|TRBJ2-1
CASSGLGLARWNEQFF
TGTGCCAGCAGCGGTCTTGGTCTAGCGAGGTGGAATGAGCAGTTCTTC
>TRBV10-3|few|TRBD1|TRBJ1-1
CAISGQGDTEAFF
TGTGCCATCAGTGGACAGGGAGACACTGAAGCTTTCTTT
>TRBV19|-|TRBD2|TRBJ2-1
CASSITGTSGSGEQFF
TGTGCCAGTAGTATAACCGGGACTAGCGGGAGCGGTGAGCAGTTCTTC
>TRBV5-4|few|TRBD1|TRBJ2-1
CASSSRTGGFHEQFF
TGTGCCAGCAGCTCGAGGACAGGGGGCTTTCATGAGCAGTTCTTC
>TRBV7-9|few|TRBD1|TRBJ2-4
CASSSGQVSSIQYF
TGTGCCAGCAGCTCGGGACAGGTGTCCAGCATTCAGTACTTC